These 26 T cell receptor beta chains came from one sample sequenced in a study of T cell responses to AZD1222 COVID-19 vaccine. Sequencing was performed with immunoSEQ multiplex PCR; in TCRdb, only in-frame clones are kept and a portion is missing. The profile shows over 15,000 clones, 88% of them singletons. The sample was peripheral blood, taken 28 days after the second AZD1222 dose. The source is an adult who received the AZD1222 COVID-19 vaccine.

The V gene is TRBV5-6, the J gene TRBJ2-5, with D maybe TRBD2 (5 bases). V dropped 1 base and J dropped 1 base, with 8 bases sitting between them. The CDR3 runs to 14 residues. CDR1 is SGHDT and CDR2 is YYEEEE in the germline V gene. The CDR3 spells CASSLQDFQETQYF. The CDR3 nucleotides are TGTGCCAGCAGCTTGCAGGACTTCCAAGAGACCCAGTACTTC.

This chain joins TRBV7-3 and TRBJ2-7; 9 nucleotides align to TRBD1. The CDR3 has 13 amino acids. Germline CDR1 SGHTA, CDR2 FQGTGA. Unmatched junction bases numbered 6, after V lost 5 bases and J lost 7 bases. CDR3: CASSVGTGREQYF. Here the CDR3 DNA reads TGTGCCAGCAGCGTAGGGACAGGGAGGGAGCAGTACTTC. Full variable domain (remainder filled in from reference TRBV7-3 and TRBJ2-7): GAGVSQTPSNKVTEKGKYVELRCDPISGHTALYWYRQSLGQGPEFLIYFQGTGAADDSGLPNDRFFAVRPEGSVSTLKIQRTERGDSAVYLCASSVGTGREQYFGPGTRLTVT.

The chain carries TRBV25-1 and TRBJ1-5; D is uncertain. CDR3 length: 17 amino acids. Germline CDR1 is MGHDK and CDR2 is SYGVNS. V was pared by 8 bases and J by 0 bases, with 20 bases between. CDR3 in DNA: TGTGCCAGCGTCCGTCAAGATCGGGCGTATAGCAATCAGCCCCAGCATTTT. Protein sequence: CASVRQDRAYSNQPQHF.

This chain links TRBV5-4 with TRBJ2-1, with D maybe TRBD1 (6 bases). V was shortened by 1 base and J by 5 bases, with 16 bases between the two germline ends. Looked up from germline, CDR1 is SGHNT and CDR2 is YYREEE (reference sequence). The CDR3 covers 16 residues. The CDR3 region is CASSLSGERWDNEQFF. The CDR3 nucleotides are TGTGCCAGCAGCTTGTCAGGGGAGAGGTGGGACAATGAGCAGTTCTTC. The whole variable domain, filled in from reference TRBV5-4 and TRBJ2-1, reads ETGVTQSPTHLIKTRGQQVTLRCSSQSGHNTVSWYQQALGQGPQFIFQYYREEENGRGNFPPRFSGLQFPNYSSELNVNALELDDSALYLCASSLSGERWDNEQFFGPGTRLTVL.

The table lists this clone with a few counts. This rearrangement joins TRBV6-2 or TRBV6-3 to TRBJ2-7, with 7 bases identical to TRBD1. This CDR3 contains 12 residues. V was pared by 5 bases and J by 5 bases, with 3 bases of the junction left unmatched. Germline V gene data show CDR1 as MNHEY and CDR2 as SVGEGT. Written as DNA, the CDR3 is TGTGCCAGCAGTCTACAGGGGAACGAGCAGTACTTC. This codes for CASSLQGNEQYF.

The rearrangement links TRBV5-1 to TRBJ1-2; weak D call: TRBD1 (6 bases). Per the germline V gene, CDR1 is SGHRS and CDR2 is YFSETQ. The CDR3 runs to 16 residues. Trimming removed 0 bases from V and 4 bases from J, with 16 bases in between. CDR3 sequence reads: CASSLGDLRGIYGYTF. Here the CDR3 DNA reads TGCGCCAGCAGCTTGGGGGACCTCAGGGGCATCTATGGCTACACCTTC.

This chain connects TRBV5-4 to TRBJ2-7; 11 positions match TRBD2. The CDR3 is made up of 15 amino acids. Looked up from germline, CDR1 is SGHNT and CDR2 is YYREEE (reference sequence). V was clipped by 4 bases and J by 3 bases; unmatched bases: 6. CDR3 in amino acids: CASSRTTSGDYEQYF. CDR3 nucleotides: TGTGCCAGCAGCCGGACGACTAGCGGGGACTACGAGCAGTACTTC.

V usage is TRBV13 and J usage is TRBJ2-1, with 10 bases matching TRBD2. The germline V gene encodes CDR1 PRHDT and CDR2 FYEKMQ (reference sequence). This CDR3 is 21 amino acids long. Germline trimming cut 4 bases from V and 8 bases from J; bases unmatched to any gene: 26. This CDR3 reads CASSSHRWRLAGEKGDDEQFF. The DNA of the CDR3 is TGTGCCAGCAGCTCCCACCGATGGCGGCTAGCGGGGGAGAAGGGGGACGATGAGCAGTTCTTC.

The CDR3 nucleotides read TGTGCCAGCACCAAACAGGTCAATCAGCCCCAGCATTTT. Its translation is CASTKQVNQPQHF. The chain recombines TRBV28 with TRBJ1-5, with D possibly TRBD1 on 5 matching bases. V lost 7 bases to trimming and J lost 3 bases, with 10 bases between them. The germline V gene has CDR1 MDHEN and CDR2 SYDVKM. This CDR3 region has 13 residues.

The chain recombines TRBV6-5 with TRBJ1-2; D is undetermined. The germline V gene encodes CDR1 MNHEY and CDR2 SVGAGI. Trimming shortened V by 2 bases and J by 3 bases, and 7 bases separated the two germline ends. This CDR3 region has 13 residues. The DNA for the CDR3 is TGTGCCAGCAGTTACGAGGGTCACTATGGCTACACCTTC. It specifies CASSYEGHYGYTF.

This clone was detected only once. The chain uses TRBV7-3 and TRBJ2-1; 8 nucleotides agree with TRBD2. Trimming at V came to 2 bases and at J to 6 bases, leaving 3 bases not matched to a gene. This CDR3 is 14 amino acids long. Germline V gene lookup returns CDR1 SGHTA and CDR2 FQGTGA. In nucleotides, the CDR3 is TGTGCCAGCAGCTTATCCGGGAGGGGCAATGAGCAGTTCTTC. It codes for CASSLSGRGNEQFF.

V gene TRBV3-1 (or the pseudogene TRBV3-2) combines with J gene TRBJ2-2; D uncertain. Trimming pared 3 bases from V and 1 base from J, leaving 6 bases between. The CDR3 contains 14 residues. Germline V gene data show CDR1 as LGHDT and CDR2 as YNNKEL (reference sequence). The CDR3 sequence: CASSHLLNTGELFF. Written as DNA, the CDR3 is TGTGCCAGCAGCCACCTTTTGAACACCGGGGAGCTGTTTTTT.

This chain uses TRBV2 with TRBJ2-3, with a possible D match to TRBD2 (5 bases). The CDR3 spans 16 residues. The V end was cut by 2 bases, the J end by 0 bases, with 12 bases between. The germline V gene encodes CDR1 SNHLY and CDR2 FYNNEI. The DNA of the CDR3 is TGTGCCAGCAGTGAAATTGGACGGACTAGCACAGATACGCAGTATTTT. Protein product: CASSEIGRTSTDTQYF.

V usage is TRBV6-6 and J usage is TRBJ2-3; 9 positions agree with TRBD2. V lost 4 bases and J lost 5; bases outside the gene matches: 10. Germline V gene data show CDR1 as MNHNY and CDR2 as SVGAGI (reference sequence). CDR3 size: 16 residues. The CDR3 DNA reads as TGTGCCAGCAGTTCTGGCGCGGGAGGGCCTAGAGATACGCAGTATTTT. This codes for CASSSGAGGPRDTQYF.

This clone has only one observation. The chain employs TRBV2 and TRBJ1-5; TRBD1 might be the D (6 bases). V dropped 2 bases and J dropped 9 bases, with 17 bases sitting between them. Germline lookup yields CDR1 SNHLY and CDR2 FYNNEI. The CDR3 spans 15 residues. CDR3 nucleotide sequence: TGTGCCAGCAGTGAAAGGCAGGGGAGTGTGTGGCCCCAGCATTTT. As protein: CASSERQGSVWPQHF.

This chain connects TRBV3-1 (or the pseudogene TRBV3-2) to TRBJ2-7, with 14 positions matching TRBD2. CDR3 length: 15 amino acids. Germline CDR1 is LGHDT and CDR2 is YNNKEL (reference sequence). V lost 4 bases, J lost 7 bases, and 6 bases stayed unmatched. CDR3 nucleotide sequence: TGTGCCAGCAGCCTTAGACTAGCGGGGGGGCAGGAGCAGTACTTC. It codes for CASSLRLAGGQEQYF.

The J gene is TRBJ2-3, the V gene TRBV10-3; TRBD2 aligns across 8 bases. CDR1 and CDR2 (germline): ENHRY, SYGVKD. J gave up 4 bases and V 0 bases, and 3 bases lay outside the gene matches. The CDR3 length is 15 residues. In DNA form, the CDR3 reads TGTGCCATCAGTGAGTCCGGGACTAGTGCAGATACGCAGTATTTT. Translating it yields CAISESGTSADTQYF.

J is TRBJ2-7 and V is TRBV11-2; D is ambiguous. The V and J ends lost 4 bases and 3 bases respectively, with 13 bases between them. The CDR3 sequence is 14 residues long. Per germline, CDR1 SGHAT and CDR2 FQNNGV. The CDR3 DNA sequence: TGTGCCAGCAGCTCCTCGACGGGTGGCTACGAGCAGTACTTC. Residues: CASSSSTGGYEQYF.

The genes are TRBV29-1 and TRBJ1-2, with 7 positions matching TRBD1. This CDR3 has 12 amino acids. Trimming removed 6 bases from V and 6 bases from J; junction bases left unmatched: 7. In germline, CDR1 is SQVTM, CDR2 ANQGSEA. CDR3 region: CSVGGRGHGYTF. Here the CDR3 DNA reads TGCAGCGTAGGGGGCAGGGGCCATGGCTACACCTTC.

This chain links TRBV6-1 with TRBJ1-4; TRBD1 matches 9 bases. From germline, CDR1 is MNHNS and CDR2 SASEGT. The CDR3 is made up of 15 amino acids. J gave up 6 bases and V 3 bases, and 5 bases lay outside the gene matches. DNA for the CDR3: TGTGCCAGCAGTGAGGGGACAGGGTTTTATGAAAAACTGTTTTTT. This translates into CASSEGTGFYEKLFF.

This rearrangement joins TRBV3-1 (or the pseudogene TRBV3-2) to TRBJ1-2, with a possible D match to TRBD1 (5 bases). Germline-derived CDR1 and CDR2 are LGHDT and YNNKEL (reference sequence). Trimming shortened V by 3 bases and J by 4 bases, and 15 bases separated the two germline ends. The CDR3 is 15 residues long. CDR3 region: CASSQVRQKVYGYTF. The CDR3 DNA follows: TGTGCCAGCAGCCAGGTACGACAGAAAGTCTATGGCTACACCTTC.

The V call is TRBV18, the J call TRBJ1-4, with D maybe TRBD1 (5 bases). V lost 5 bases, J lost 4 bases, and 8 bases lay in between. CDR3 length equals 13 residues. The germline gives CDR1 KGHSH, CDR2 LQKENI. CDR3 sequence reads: CASSSGLNEKLFF. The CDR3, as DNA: TGTGCCAGCTCATCGGGACTTAATGAAAAACTGTTTTTT.

CDR3 sequence (DNA): TGTGCCAGCTCACCACCCCCGGGGGGCGCCGGAGATACGCAGTATTTT. Translated, it gives CASSPPPGGAGDTQYF. The V gene is TRBV18, the J gene TRBJ2-3; weak D call: TRBD2 (7 bases). This CDR3 region has 16 residues. Germline assignment: CDR1 KGHSH and CDR2 LQKENI. Trimming took off 0 bases at V and 5 bases at J, with 15 bases between the two ends.

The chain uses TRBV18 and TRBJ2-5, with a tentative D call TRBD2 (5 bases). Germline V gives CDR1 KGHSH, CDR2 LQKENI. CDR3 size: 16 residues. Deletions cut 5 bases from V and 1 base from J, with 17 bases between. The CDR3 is CASSAILRAGQETQYF. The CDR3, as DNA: TGTGCCAGCTCAGCCATCCTGAGGGCGGGCCAAGAGACCCAGTACTTC.

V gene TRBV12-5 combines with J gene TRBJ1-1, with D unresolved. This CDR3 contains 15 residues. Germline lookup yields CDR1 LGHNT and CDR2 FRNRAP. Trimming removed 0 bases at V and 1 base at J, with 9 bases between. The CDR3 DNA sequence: TGTGCTAGTGGTTTGGTACTAGGGCCGAACACTGAAGCTTTCTTT. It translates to CASGLVLGPNTEAFF. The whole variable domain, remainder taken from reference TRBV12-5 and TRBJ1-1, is DARVTQTPRHKVTEMGQEVTMRCQPILGHNTVFWYRQTMMQGLELLAYFRNRAPLDDSGMPKDRFSAEMPDATLATLKIQPSEPRDSAVYFCASGLVLGPNTEAFFGQGTRLTVV.

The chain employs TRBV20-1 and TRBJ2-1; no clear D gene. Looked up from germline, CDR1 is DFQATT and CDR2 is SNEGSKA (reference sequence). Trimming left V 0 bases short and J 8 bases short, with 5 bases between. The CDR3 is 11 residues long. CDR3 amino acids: CSARDHHEQFF. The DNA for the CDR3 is TGCAGTGCTAGAGATCACCATGAGCAGTTCTTC.